The clone carrying this TCR beta chain has just a few counts. This specimen belongs to a study of shared T cell receptors in the human thymus. Trimming removed 2 bases from V and 6 bases from J, with 19 bases in between. The CDR3 is made up of 16 amino acids. Germline V gives CDR1 MGHRA, CDR2 YSYEKL. Using immunoSEQ multiplex PCR, the repertoire was profiled, and TCRdb retains in-frame clones only, with some absent. Among 550,000 to 800,000 clones listed, over 75% were seen once. These same records also appear under a second study, on human thymus T cells. That report notes: Congenital heart defects were the reason for the corrective surgery that the donors, healthy Finnish infants, were having. Gene usage (both V and J) appeared biased in thymic and blood repertoires.

This sequence was found in a girl under three years old with a congenital heart defect. The source material was thymocytes. V and J are TRBV4-1 and TRBJ1-2; D unresolved. The CDR3 bases are TGCGCCAGCAGCCAATCGGTCCTCTTACGCGAGGATGGCTACACCTTC. It yields the protein CASSQSVLLREDGYTF.